What follows are 8 T cell receptor beta chains derived from one specimen sequenced in a study of beta chain features in type 1 diabetes. Study-wide findings and caveats: Researchers report that Type 1 diabetes patients had moderately but significantly shorter TCRB CDR3s across all four CD4+ subsets.

These TCRs are of unknown antigen specificity. Every isolated RNA sample was fully reverse transcribed, so sequencing captured expressed TCRB transcripts. Repertoires were generated with immunoSEQ multiplex PCR, while TCRdb's copy carries only in-frame clones and drops some. Here the sample spans around 600,000 clones, 9.5% to 15% being singletons. The specimen sequenced was naive CD4+ T cells from blood. These receptors all stem from a man aged 25-45 years with type 1 diabetes.

In its sample, this clone was seen a few times. The rearrangement uses TRBV7-8 and TRBJ2-3; no clear D. Trimming took off 5 bases at V and 1 base at J, with 16 bases between the two ends. This CDR3 is 16 amino acids long. CDR1 is SGHVS and CDR2 is FQNEAQ in the germline V gene. CDR3 amino acids: CASSLTPGMGTDTQYF. CDR3 nucleotides: TGTGCCAGCAGCCTGACCCCTGGAATGGGCACAGATACGCAGTATTTT.

V and J are TRBV29-1 and TRBJ1-2, with a weak D call TRBD1 (5 bases). Germline V gene sequence: CDR1 SQVTM, CDR2 ANQGSEA. Trimming took 7 bases from V and 5 from J, leaving 14 bases between them. The CDR3 sequence is 12 residues long. Here the CDR3 reads CSARAGVYGYTF. The CDR3 DNA follows: TGCAGCGCACGAGCGGGGGTATATGGCTACACCTTC.

This chain joins TRBV29-1 and TRBJ2-3; D might be TRBD1 or TRBD2, each matching 6 bases. The CDR3 is made up of 16 amino acids. V shed 0 bases and J shed 1 base, with 14 bases lying between them. Per germline, CDR1 SQVTM and CDR2 ANQGSEA. CDR3 residues: CSVEEWGAGGTDTQYF. The CDR3 DNA reads TGCAGCGTTGAAGAGTGGGGGGCAGGGGGCACAGATACGCAGTATTTT.

This clone was recorded a few times. The V and J genes are TRBV7-9 and TRBJ1-4; D unresolved. Trimming left V 6 bases short and J 6 bases short, with 17 bases between. The CDR3 has 15 residues. Germline loops: CDR1 SEHNR, CDR2 FQNEAQ (reference sequence). The CDR3 DNA sequence: TGTGCCAGCAGTCCTGTGCGGGTTGGTGATGAAAAACTGTTTTTT. Residues: CASSPVRVGDEKLFF.

This clone has only a few counts. The chain uses TRBV30 and TRBJ1-2, with 8 bases identical to TRBD1. V lost 4 bases and J lost 6; bases outside the gene matches: 7. This CDR3 is 13 amino acids long. Germline V CDR1 and CDR2: GTSNPN, SVGIG (reference sequence). Written as DNA, the CDR3 is TGTGCCTGGACCCTGACAGGGGAACATGGCTACACCTTC. Translated: CAWTLTGEHGYTF.

This clone has a handful of counts. This rearrangement joins TRBV5-1 to TRBJ2-7, with TRBD1 matching over 8 bases. The CDR3 has 14 amino acids. Germline lookup yields CDR1 SGHRS and CDR2 YFSETQ. Losses at the gene ends were 0 bases for V and 4 bases for J; bases not matched to a gene: 3. CDR3: CASSLVDRVYEQYF. The CDR3 DNA follows: TGCGCCAGCAGCTTGGTGGACAGGGTTTACGAGCAGTACTTC.

This CDR3 is CASSLEGREWGEQFF. CDR3 in DNA: TGCGCCAGCAGCTTGGAAGGCAGGGAGTGGGGTGAGCAGTTCTTC. The V gene is TRBV5-1, the J gene TRBJ2-1; either TRBD1 or TRBD2 may supply D (5 bases each). CDR1 and CDR2 (germline): SGHRS, YFSETQ. The CDR3 loop spans 15 amino acids. Trimming stripped 0 bases from V and 9 bases from J, with 16 bases between.

The CDR3 loop reads CSVGPRLAGSYEQYF. The CDR3 bases are TGCAGCGTTGGACCTCGACTAGCGGGGAGTTACGAGCAGTACTTC. The chain employs TRBV29-1 and TRBJ2-7, with 11 bases that match TRBD2. Germline assignment: CDR1 SQVTM and CDR2 ANQGSEA. The CDR3 is 15 residues long. With V trimmed by 4 bases and J by 4 bases, 9 bases remained unmatched.